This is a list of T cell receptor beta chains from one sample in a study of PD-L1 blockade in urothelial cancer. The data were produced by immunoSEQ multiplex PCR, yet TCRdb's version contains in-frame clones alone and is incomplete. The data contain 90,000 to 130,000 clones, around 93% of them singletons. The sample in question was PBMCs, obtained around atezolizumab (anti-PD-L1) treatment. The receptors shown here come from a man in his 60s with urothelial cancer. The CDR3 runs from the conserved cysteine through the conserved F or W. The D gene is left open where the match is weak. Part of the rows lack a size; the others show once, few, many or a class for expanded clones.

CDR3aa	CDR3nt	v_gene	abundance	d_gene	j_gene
CASSLGGGAGNYNEQFF	TGTGCCAGCAGCTTAGGGGGAGGGGCGGGGAATTACAATGAGCAGTTCTTC	TRBV11-2	.	TRBD2	TRBJ2-1
CATRQSYNQPQHF	TGTGCCACTAGACAGTCCTACAATCAGCCCCAGCATTTT	TRBV19	.	.	TRBJ1-5
CASTRDTPTGELFF	TGTGCCAGCACCCGGGACACCCCAACCGGGGAGCTGTTTTTT	TRBV2	.	.	TRBJ2-2
CASSLGQGYNEQFF	TGTGCCAGCAGCTTAGGACAGGGTTACAATGAGCAGTTCTTC	TRBV7-2	.	TRBD1	TRBJ2-1
CASSGQWAHLRAEQYF	TGCGCCAGTTCGGGACAATGGGCCCATCTACGAGCAGAGCAGTACTTC	TRBV23-1	.	.	TRBJ2-7
CASSLGPGETQYF	TGTGCCAGCAGCCTCGGCCCAGGGGAGACCCAGTACTTC	TRBV7-2	.	.	TRBJ2-5
CATSRDWGPNEQFF	TGTGCCACCAGCAGAGACTGGGGGCCCAATGAGCAGTTCTTC	TRBV15	.	.	TRBJ2-1
CASSVPSGANTGELFF	TGCGCCAGCAGCGTGCCCAGCGGGGCGAACACCGGGGAGCTGTTTTTT	TRBV5-1	.	TRBD2	TRBJ2-2
CASQPRGSSYNEQFF	TGTGCCAGCCAGCCAAGGGGGAGCTCCTACAATGAGCAGTTCTTC	TRBV7-9	.	.	TRBJ2-1
CASTADRAGEQYF	TGTGCCAGCACCGCGGACAGGGCGGGCGAGCAGTACTTC	TRBV2	.	TRBD1	TRBJ2-7
CASSPGWGGVTDTQYF	TGCGCCAGCAGCCCCGGCTGGGGGGGGGTTACAGATACGCAGTATTTT	TRBV5-1	.	TRBD2	TRBJ2-3
CASSPGLADEQFF	TGCGCCAGCAGCCCCGGACTAGCCGATGAGCAGTTCTTC	TRBV5-1	once	TRBD2	TRBJ2-1
CASSLGSGGGTDTQYF	TGTGCCAGCAGCTTAGGGTCAGGGGGCGGCACAGATACGCAGTATTTT	TRBV7-6	.	TRBD1	TRBJ2-3
CATQSGLARRNEQFF	TGTGCCACCCAATCCGGACTAGCGCGACGCAATGAGCAGTTCTTC	TRBV11-1	once	TRBD2	TRBJ2-1
CASSLAGPYEQYF	TGTGCCAGCAGCTTAGCAGGCCCCTACGAGCAGTACTTC	TRBV11-2	.	.	TRBJ2-7
CASNIRGNTEAFF	TGTGCCAGCAACATCAGGGGTAACACTGAAGCTTTCTTT	TRBV7-2	few	.	TRBJ1-1
CASSILDTYQETQYF	TGTGCCAGCAGTATCCTGGACACCTACCAAGAGACCCAGTACTTC	TRBV7-6	.	.	TRBJ2-5
CASSLAGGQFYEQYF	TGTGCCAGCAGCTTAGCGGGGGGACAGTTCTACGAGCAGTACTTC	TRBV7-2	.	.	TRBJ2-7
CASSLWVRSLDRVLCYEQYF	TGCGCCAGCAGCTTGTGGGTTCGGTCACTTGACAGGGTCCTATGCTACGAGCAGTACTTC	TRBV5-1	.	TRBD1	TRBJ2-7
CASSASGTGDEKLFF	TGTGCCAGCAGCGCCTCCGGGACAGGGGATGAAAAACTGTTTTTT	TRBV9	few	TRBD1	TRBJ1-4
CASSRLAGSTDTQYF	TGTGCCAGCTCACGACTAGCGGGGAGCACAGATACGCAGTATTTT	TRBV18	.	TRBD2	TRBJ2-3
CASSLFQGASGYTF	TGTGCCAGCAGCTTGTTTCAGGGGGCGAGTGGCTACACCTTC	TRBV5-6	.	TRBD1	TRBJ1-2
CASSMQAGGGETQYF	TGTGCCAGCAGCATGCAAGCGGGGGGTGGTGAGACCCAGTACTTC	TRBV9	once	TRBD2	TRBJ2-5
CASSFETASTDTQYF	TGCGCCAGCAGCTTCGAGACAGCTAGCACAGATACGCAGTATTTT	TRBV5-1	once	.	TRBJ2-3
CASSLGLAGDTDTQYF	TGCGCCAGCAGCTTAGGACTAGCGGGGGACACAGATACGCAGTATTTT	TRBV5-1	.	TRBD2	TRBJ2-3
CASSLNRDYTYEQYF	TGTGCCAGCAGCTTAAATCGGGACTACACCTACGAGCAGTACTTC	TRBV11-2	.	TRBD2	TRBJ2-7
CASSQDLGQGISGANVLTF	TGCGCCAGCAGCCAAGATTTGGGACAGGGGATCTCTGGGGCCAACGTCCTGACTTTC	TRBV4-3	.	TRBD1	TRBJ2-6
CATSTRTSGGHPYNEQFF	TGTGCCACCAGCACACGGACTAGCGGGGGCCATCCCTACAATGAGCAGTTCTTC	TRBV15	.	TRBD2	TRBJ2-1
CASSVVLSLSRATYEQYF	TGTGCCAGCAGCGTAGTTCTATCGTTGTCGAGGGCTACCTACGAGCAGTACTTC	TRBV9	.	.	TRBJ2-7
CASSRGTGELFF	TGCGCCAGCAGCCGCGGGACCGGGGAGCTGTTTTTT	TRBV5-1	.	.	TRBJ2-2
CASSPSLGGFFYEQYF	TGTGCCAGCAGTCCCTCGCTCGGGGGGTTTTTCTACGAGCAGTACTTC	TRBV27	.	TRBD2	TRBJ2-7
CASSPGGQETQYF	TGCGCCAGCAGCCCGGGGGGCCAGGAGACCCAGTACTTC	TRBV5-1	.	.	TRBJ2-5
CSAWTGDEQFF	TGCAGTGCCTGGACAGGTGATGAGCAGTTCTTC	TRBV20-1	.	TRBD1	TRBJ2-1
CASSPSGAGTEAFF	TGTGCCAGCAGCCCGTCAGGGGCTGGCACTGAAGCTTTCTTT	TRBV14	.	.	TRBJ1-1
CASSEAGTGVGNTIYF	TGTGCCAGCAGTGAAGCGGGGACAGGGGTTGGAAACACCATATATTTT	TRBV6-1	.	TRBD1	TRBJ1-3
CASSSGQGSNYGYTF	TGTGCCAGCAGTTCAGGACAGGGGAGTAACTATGGCTACACCTTC	TRBV6-5	.	TRBD1	TRBJ1-2
CASSLDRVGYTF	TGTGCCAGCAGTTTGGACAGGGTGGGCTACACCTTC	TRBV5-6	few	TRBD1	TRBJ1-2
CASSRLGGGSQYF	TGTGCCAGCAGTCGACTAGGTGGAGGATCTCAGTACTTC	TRBV6-5	.	.	TRBJ2-7
CAGRVDQETQYF	TGTGCCGGGCGGGTGGACCAAGAGACCCAGTACTTC	TRBV2	.	.	TRBJ2-5
CASRRSAGSGETQYF	TGTGCCAGCAGACGTTCAGCGGGGAGTGGCGAGACCCAGTACTTC	TRBV5-4	.	TRBD2	TRBJ2-5
CASSLVGADNEQFF	TGTGCCAGCAGCTTAGTAGGGGCGGACAATGAGCAGTTCTTC	TRBV11-3	few	.	TRBJ2-1
CASTPDRAGNTIYF	TGCGCCAGCACCCCCGACAGGGCTGGAAACACCATATATTTT	TRBV10-2	.	TRBD1	TRBJ1-3
CASSFSVFDRRNNEQFF	TGTGCCAGCAGCTTTTCGGTGTTTGATCGAAGAAACAATGAGCAGTTCTTC	TRBV7-2	.	.	TRBJ2-1
CASSYGGRVDEQYF	TGTGCCAGCAGTTACGGCGGGAGAGTCGACGAGCAGTACTTC	TRBV6-5	.	TRBD2	TRBJ2-7
CASSVNSGRAYEQYF	TGTGCCAGCAGTGTAAATAGCGGGAGGGCCTACGAGCAGTACTTC	TRBV6-1	once	TRBD2	TRBJ2-7
CASSQEVRGETQYF	TGTGCCAGCAGCCAAGAGGTCAGGGGAGAGACCCAGTACTTC	TRBV4-2	once	.	TRBJ2-5
CASTLRGGSLETQYF	TGTGCCAGCACCTTACGCGGCGGGAGCTTGGAGACCCAGTACTTC	TRBV2	.	TRBD2	TRBJ2-5
CASSPRGLLSGANVLTF	TGTGCCAGCAGTCCCCGAGGCCTGCTCTCTGGGGCCAACGTCCTGACTTTC	TRBV27	.	.	TRBJ2-6
CASSEASVYEQYF	TGTGCCAGCAGTGAAGCGTCCGTTTACGAGCAGTACTTC	TRBV2	.	.	TRBJ2-7
CASANRTGSTEAFF	TGTGCCAGTGCGAACCGGACAGGGAGCACTGAAGCTTTCTTT	TRBV19	.	TRBD1	TRBJ1-1
CASSASGFPEAGELFF	TGCGCCAGCAGTGCCTCGGGATTCCCGGAGGCCGGGGAGCTGTTTTTT	TRBV10-1	.	.	TRBJ2-2
CASSKGQNNEQYF	TGTGCCAGTAGTAAGGGACAGAATAACGAGCAGTACTTC	TRBV19	.	TRBD1	TRBJ2-7
CASSVSIAGNNEQFF	TGTGCCAGCAGCGTCAGCATAGCGGGCAACAATGAGCAGTTCTTC	TRBV7-9	.	TRBD2	TRBJ2-1